The 17 T cell receptor beta chains below were found in one sample sequenced in a study of beta chain features in type 1 diabetes. The study reverse transcribed the entire isolated RNA, so it sequenced expressed TCRB transcripts. TCRdb keeps only in-frame clones here, not all; method: immunoSEQ multiplex PCR. The sample holds fewer than 300,000 clones, 20% seen once. Overall study results and limits: Shortening that was moderate but significant affected the TCRB CDR3s of Type 1 diabetes patients in all four CD4+ subsets.

No cognate antigen is known for these TCRs. The sample taken for sequencing was naive CD4+ T cells from blood. The receptors here all came from a woman in her thirties or forties with type 1 diabetes.

This sequence joins TRBV29-1 and TRBJ2-1, with 9 bases fitting TRBD2. Germline CDR1 is SQVTM and CDR2 is ANQGSEA. CDR3 length equals 14 residues. After removal of 6 bases from V and 4 bases from J, the junction contained 7 bases not matched to a gene. The CDR3 is CSVLTSGVYNEQFF. DNA for the CDR3: TGCAGCGTGTTGACTAGCGGAGTTTACAATGAGCAGTTCTTC.

The CDR3 region is CASSIGGEGNYGYTF. Written as DNA, the CDR3 is TGTGCCAGCAGCATTGGAGGGGAGGGGAACTATGGCTACACCTTC. The chain carries TRBV28 and TRBJ1-2; D perhaps matches TRBD1 (5 bases). This CDR3 region has 15 residues. Germline assignment: CDR1 MDHEN and CDR2 SYDVKM. Trimming took off 6 bases at V and 2 bases at J, with 16 bases between the two ends.

This clone was seen a few times. This chain uses TRBV11-2 with TRBJ2-3; D possibly corresponds to TRBD2 (6 bases). The CDR3 runs 15 residues. Germline values: CDR1 SGHAT, CDR2 FQNNGV. V was cut by 5 bases and J by 4 bases, with 16 bases left in between. The CDR3 is CASSGRLVFPDTQYF. The CDR3 DNA reads as TGTGCCAGCAGCGGCAGACTAGTATTCCCAGATACGCAGTATTTT.

In this sample, this clone turned up a few times. Distinct nucleotide sequences in the sample also encode this CDR3. The V and J genes are TRBV9 and TRBJ2-7; D unclear. Trimming left V 2 bases short and J 1 base short, with 10 bases between. The CDR3 sequence is 14 residues long. From germline, CDR1 is SGDLS and CDR2 YYNGEE. The CDR3 region has the DNA TGTGCCAGCAGCGTTGGTACTGATTCCTACGAGCAGTACTTC. This sequence encodes CASSVGTDSYEQYF. The variable domain in full, with the rest retrieved from reference TRBV9 and TRBJ2-7, is DSGVTQTPKHLITATGQRVTLRCSPRSGDLSVYWYQQSLDQGLQFLIQYYNGEERAKGNILERFSAQQFPDLHSELNLSSLELGDSALYFCASSVGTDSYEQYFGPGTRLTVT.

This clone was detected once. V and J are TRBV28 and TRBJ2-1, with D perhaps TRBD1 (6 bases). Trimming removed 6 bases at V and 8 bases at J, with 11 bases between. CDR3 length: 12 amino acids. The V gene's germline CDR1 is MDHEN and CDR2 SYDVKM. In DNA, the CDR3 is TGTGCCAGCAGCTCACAGGGCTATGAGCAGTTCTTC. Translation: CASSSQGYEQFF.

CDR3 DNA: TGTGCCAGCTCACCACTGAGACAGCCTGAAGCTTTCTTT. Protein: CASSPLRQPEAFF. The V and J genes are TRBV18 and TRBJ1-1; weak D call: TRBD1 (5 bases). Germline V gives CDR1 KGHSH, CDR2 LQKENI. The CDR3 is 13 amino acids. Trimming left V 1 base short and J 6 bases short, with 9 bases between.

J is TRBJ1-2 and V is TRBV7-2; D is perhaps TRBD1 (5 bases). V was pared by 6 bases and J by 3 bases, with 14 bases between. CDR3 length: 14 amino acids. Germline loops: CDR1 SGHTA, CDR2 FQGNSA. CDR3 in amino acids: CASSNYDSDYGYTF. The CDR3 nucleotides are TGTGCCAGCAGTAATTACGACAGTGACTATGGCTACACCTTC.

This clone appeared a few times. J is TRBJ2-5 and V is TRBV19, with D tentatively TRBD2 (6 bases). V lost 8 bases, J lost 1 base, and 11 bases lay in between. From germline, CDR1 is LNHDA and CDR2 SQIVND (reference sequence). This CDR3 comprises 13 residues. For the CDR3, the DNA is TGTGCCAGTGGGAGGACATTCCAAGAGACCCAGTACTTC. This gives the protein CASGRTFQETQYF.

The rearrangement links TRBV6-5 to TRBJ1-1, with 10 bases lining up with TRBD1. Germline CDR1 and CDR2: MNHEY and SVGAGI. The CDR3 has 15 amino acids. V gave up 0 bases and J gave up 6 bases; unmatched junction bases: 4. CDR3 sequence reads: CASSYSGQGRAEAFF. CDR3 DNA sequence: TGTGCCAGCAGTTACTCGGGACAGGGGAGAGCTGAAGCTTTCTTT.

This clone was counted only a few times. The J gene is TRBJ2-7, the V gene TRBV14; TRBD2 is a possible D gene (6 bases). V shed 6 bases and J shed 1 base, with 7 bases lying between them. Germline CDR1 reads SGHDN; CDR2 reads FVKESK. The CDR3 length is 12 residues. CDR3 residues: CASRGLSYEQYF. In nucleotides, the CDR3 is TGTGCCAGCAGGGGACTTTCCTACGAGCAGTACTTC. Full variable domain (rest looked up from reference TRBV14 and TRBJ2-7): EAGVTQFPSHSVIEKGQTVTLRCDPISGHDNLYWYRRVMGKEIKFLLHFVKESKQDESGMPNNRFLAERTGGTYSTLKVQPAELEDSGVYFCASRGLSYEQYFGPGTRLTVT.

J is TRBJ1-1 and V is TRBV14, with D unresolved. The ends were cut back, 1 base at V and 1 base at J, with 7 bases in the middle. Germline V gene sequence: CDR1 SGHDN, CDR2 FVKESK. There are 14 residues in the CDR3. The CDR3, as DNA: TGTGCCAGCAGCCAAGTGGCGGCGAACACTGAAGCTTTCTTT. Translation gives CASSQVAANTEAFF.

The V and J genes are TRBV7-2 and TRBJ2-7, with D perhaps matching TRBD2 (6 bases). Looked up from germline, CDR1 is SGHTA and CDR2 is FQGNSA. The CDR3 length is 14 residues. V dropped 5 bases and J dropped 0 bases, with 11 bases sitting between them. CDR3 sequence reads: CASSRIGSSYEQYF. CDR3 bases: TGTGCCAGCAGCAGGATCGGGAGCTCCTACGAGCAGTACTTC.

This clone has only a few counts. The chain joins TRBV6-5 to TRBJ1-1; D is undetermined. With 0 bases removed from V and 1 base from J, the gap between germline ends came to 6 bases. Germline assignment: CDR1 MNHEY and CDR2 SVGAGI. CDR3 size: 14 residues. The CDR3 DNA sequence: TGTGCCAGCAGTTACTCCCATTCGAACACTGAAGCTTTCTTT. Amino acids: CASSYSHSNTEAFF.

This clone has more than one count but fewer than ten. CDR3 in DNA: TGTGCCAGCAGCGTAGAGGGGGCGAACACTGAAGCTTTCTTT. Residues: CASSVEGANTEAFF. The chain is built from TRBV9 and TRBJ1-1; 7 nucleotides align to TRBD1. Germline-derived CDR1 and CDR2 are SGDLS and YYNGEE. Losses at the gene ends were 0 bases for V and 1 base for J; bases not matched to a gene: 0. The CDR3 totals 14 residues.

J is TRBJ2-7 and V is TRBV10-3; no firm D call. Deletions cut 5 bases from V and 4 bases from J, with 9 bases between. Germline values: CDR1 ENHRY, CDR2 SYGVKD. The CDR3 is 12 residues long. The CDR3 region is CAISRNSYEQYF. CDR3 DNA: TGTGCCATCAGTCGAAACTCATACGAGCAGTACTTC.

The chain carries TRBV19 and TRBJ2-4, with D possibly being TRBD1 (5 bases). The V gene lost 5 bases and the J gene lost 6 bases, with 11 bases spanning the gap. Looked up from germline, CDR1 is LNHDA and CDR2 is SQIVND (reference sequence). The CDR3 is 13 amino acids. The CDR3 here is CASSSDSGNIQYF. In nucleotides, the CDR3 is TGTGCCAGTAGTTCCGACAGTGGAAACATTCAGTACTTC. Variable domain in full (rest from reference TRBV19 and TRBJ2-4): DGGITQSPKYLFRKEGQNVTLSCEQNLNHDAMYWYRQDPGQGLRLIYYSQIVNDFQKGDIAEGYSVSREKKESFPLTVTSAQKNPTAFYLCASSSDSGNIQYFGAGTRLSVL.

This clone was recorded a few times. The chain links TRBV5-4 to TRBJ1-1, with D uncertain. This CDR3 has 14 residues. Looked up from germline, CDR1 is SGHNT and CDR2 is YYREEE (reference sequence). Between the trimmed V and J ends, which lost 1 base and 0 bases, there was a span of 7 bases. This chain's CDR3 is CASSLTGVNTEAFF. The CDR3 DNA follows: TGTGCCAGCAGCTTGACCGGGGTGAACACTGAAGCTTTCTTT.